One sample yielded the 19 T cell receptor beta chains listed below, sequenced in a study of OX40 agonist ivuxolimab in advanced cancers. The table came from immunoSEQ multiplex PCR; TCRdb's copy has only in-frame clones and leaves some out. The data contain tens of thousands of clones, 65% to 85% of them singletons. The input for sequencing was CD4+ or CD8+ T cells sorted from blood, taken in a trial of the OX40 agonist ivuxolimab. Receptor source: an adult with an advanced solid tumor such as melanoma, head and neck, liver or kidney cancer.

This clone was detected only a few times. The chain has TRBV5-6 and TRBJ2-7; D call uncertain. The CDR3 has 11 residues. CDR1 SGHDT and CDR2 YYEEEE come from the germline V gene. V gave up 2 bases and J gave up 11 bases, with 11 bases separating them. The CDR3 bases are TGTGCCAGCAGCTTAACCGGTGCCGAGTACTTC. The encoded protein is CASSLTGAEYF. Full variable domain (outside the CDR3, taken from reference TRBV5-6 and TRBJ2-7): DAGVTQSPTHLIKTRGQQVTLRCSPKSGHDTVSWYQQALGQGPQFIFQYYEEEERQRGNFPDRFSGHQFPNYSSELNVNALLLGDSALYLCASSLTGAEYFGPGTRLTVT.

The J gene is TRBJ2-5, the V gene TRBV2, with D perhaps matching TRBD1 or TRBD2 (5 bases each). CDR3 length equals 14 residues. Germline-derived CDR1 and CDR2 are SNHLY and FYNNEI. V was shortened by 3 bases and J by 5 bases, with 13 bases between the two germline ends. Written as DNA, the CDR3 is TGTGCCAGCAGTGATCTGGGGGTTCGGGAGACCCAGTACTTC. Translation: CASSDLGVRETQYF.

This sequence joins TRBV7-2 and TRBJ1-3, with unresolved D. Germline values: CDR1 SGHTA, CDR2 FQGNSA. V gave up 1 base and J gave up 4 bases, with 2 bases separating them. This CDR3 contains 12 residues. CDR3 in DNA: TGTGCCAGCAGCTTAGGCGGAAACACCATATATTTT. Residues: CASSLGGNTIYF. The variable domain in full, with the rest retrieved from reference TRBV7-2 and TRBJ1-3, is GAGVSQSPSNKVTEKGKDVELRCDPISGHTALYWYRQSLGQGLEFLIYFQGNSAPDKSGLPSDRFSAERTGGSVSTLTIQRTQQEDSAVYLCASSLGGNTIYFGEGSWLTVV.

This clone was seen just once. The genes are TRBV7-3 and TRBJ1-1; D might be TRBD1 (5 bases). V shed 2 bases and J shed 6 bases, with 7 bases lying between them. This CDR3 has 12 residues. Germline CDR1 reads SGHTA; CDR2 reads FQGTGA. The chain's CDR3 is CASSLGGAEAFF. For the CDR3, the DNA is TGTGCCAGCAGCTTAGGGGGGGCTGAAGCTTTCTTT.

This chain joins TRBV15 and TRBJ2-5; maybe TRBD2 (7 bases). The CDR3 is 16 residues long. Germline V gene data show CDR1 as LNHNV and CDR2 as YYDKDF (reference sequence). Trimming took 1 base from V and 1 from J, leaving 13 bases between them. The CDR3 DNA is TGTGCCACCAGCAGAGCAGGCGGGGGCCCCCAAGAGACCCAGTACTTC. It yields the protein CATSRAGGGPQETQYF.

The chain employs TRBV11-2 and TRBJ1-6; D is unresolved. V was shortened by 2 bases and J by 7 bases, with 9 bases between the two germline ends. Germline V gene data show CDR1 as SGHAT and CDR2 as FQNNGV. This CDR3 has 14 residues. CDR3: CASSLIRGNSPLHF. CDR3 in DNA: TGTGCCAGCAGCTTAATCCGGGGAAATTCACCCCTCCACTTT.

This sequence joins TRBV30 and TRBJ2-1, with D maybe TRBD1 (6 bases). The germline V gene encodes CDR1 GTSNPN and CDR2 SVGIG (reference sequence). The CDR3 is 15 amino acids. Trimming stripped 4 bases from V and 3 bases from J, with 16 bases between. The CDR3 protein is CAWTPRGVGYNEQFF. Here the CDR3 DNA reads TGTGCCTGGACTCCCAGGGGTGTCGGCTACAATGAGCAGTTCTTC. Variable domain in full (rest from reference TRBV30 and TRBJ2-1): SQTIHQWPATLVQPVGSPLSLECTVEGTSNPNLYWYRQAAGRGLQLLFYSVGIGQISSEVPQNLSASRPQDRQFILSSKKLLLSDSGFYLCAWTPRGVGYNEQFFGPGTRLTVL.

The chain couples TRBV7-6 to TRBJ1-5; tentative D call: TRBD1 (6 bases). The germline CDR1 and CDR2 sequences are SGHVS and FNYEAQ. Between the trimmed V and J ends, which lost 4 bases and 10 bases, there was a span of 17 bases. This CDR3 comprises 14 residues. The CDR3 reads CASSSIPGQSPQHF. In nucleotides, the CDR3 is TGTGCCAGCAGCTCAATACCGGGACAATCACCCCAGCATTTT.

This clone has a handful of counts. The same CDR3 can be traced to other DNA sequences in this sample. The chain uses TRBV5-1 and TRBJ2-7, with TRBD1 as a possible D gene (5 bases). The V gene's germline CDR1 is SGHRS and CDR2 YFSETQ. The CDR3 totals 13 residues. V was trimmed by 0 bases and J by 11 bases, leaving 15 bases between them. Here the CDR3 reads CASSLAVQGQKYF. Written as DNA, the CDR3 is TGCGCCAGCAGCTTGGCCGTCCAGGGTCAAAAGTACTTC.

This clone was seen once. This sequence joins TRBV4-1 and TRBJ2-1; 11 nucleotides align to TRBD2. Germline CDR1 reads MGHRA; CDR2 reads YSYEKL. The CDR3 extends over 19 amino acids. Losses at the gene ends were 2 bases for V and 0 bases for J; bases not matched to a gene: 9. DNA for the CDR3: TGCGCCAGCAGCCAACATAGGACTAGCGGGTTTAGCTCCTACAATGAGCAGTTCTTC. It encodes CASSQHRTSGFSSYNEQFF.

The chain's CDR3 is CASSQERTLYSPLHF. CDR3 coding DNA: TGTGCCAGCAGCCAAGAACGGACGCTTTATTCACCCCTCCACTTT. The chain links TRBV4-2 to TRBJ1-6; D is uncertain. Germline CDR1 is LGHNA and CDR2 is YNFKEQ. V was clipped by 0 bases and J by 8 bases, with 11 bases between them. The CDR3 has 15 amino acids.

The chain has TRBV6-5 and TRBJ1-1; no definite D call. Germline CDR1 reads MNHEY; CDR2 reads SVGAGI. The CDR3 covers 13 residues. The ends were cut back, 7 bases at V and 0 bases at J, with 9 bases in the middle. The CDR3 DNA is TGTGCCAGCACCCAACAGTTGAACACTGAAGCTTTCTTT. Its translation: CASTQQLNTEAFF.

The chain employs TRBV19 and TRBJ2-7; TRBD2 is a possible D gene (6 bases). The germline gives CDR1 LNHDA, CDR2 SQIVND (reference sequence). The germline V and J ends were trimmed by 1 base and 3 bases, with 13 bases remaining between them. The CDR3 spans 15 residues. The CDR3 coding sequence is TGTGCCAGTAGTATAGCGGGAGCCGAGCACTACGAGCAGTACTTC. This encodes CASSIAGAEHYEQYF.

This rearrangement joins TRBV18 to TRBJ1-2; 7 positions agree with TRBD1. The CDR3 totals 14 residues. CDR1 KGHSH and CDR2 LQKENI come from the germline V gene. Trimming removed 8 bases from V and 5 bases from J; junction bases left unmatched: 11. For the CDR3, the DNA is TGTGCCAGCACCGGACAGGAGACTCCATATGGCTACACCTTC. Its translation is CASTGQETPYGYTF.

This clone has just a few counts. This rearrangement joins TRBV7-9 to TRBJ1-1; TRBD1 is a possible D gene (5 bases). Germline CDR1 reads SEHNR; CDR2 reads FQNEAQ (reference sequence). Trimming took off 1 base at V and 1 base at J, with 10 bases between the two ends. The CDR3 extends over 15 amino acids. CDR3 protein: CASSLGGGANTEAFF. The CDR3 DNA sequence: TGTGCCAGCAGCTTAGGGGGAGGGGCGAACACTGAAGCTTTCTTT.

This sequence joins TRBV5-4 and TRBJ1-4; D ambiguous. The CDR3 spans 13 residues. The germline V gene encodes CDR1 SGHNT and CDR2 YYREEE (reference sequence). Trimming cost V 0 bases and J 5 bases, with 5 bases left between them. CDR3 coding DNA: TGTGCCAGCAGCTTGGGAGGGAATGAAAAACTGTTTTTT. Translating gives CASSLGGNEKLFF.

This clone occurred once. This chain joins TRBV7-8 and TRBJ1-2; D perhaps matches TRBD1 (5 bases). This CDR3 contains 14 residues. Germline values: CDR1 SGHVS, CDR2 FQNEAQ. Trimming pared 5 bases from V and 4 bases from J, leaving 14 bases between. This chain's CDR3 is CASSVDGTLYGYTF. For the CDR3, the DNA is TGTGCCAGCAGCGTAGACGGGACCCTCTATGGCTACACCTTC.

The J gene is TRBJ2-3, the V gene TRBV11-2; TRBD1 agrees at 7 bases. The V segment lost 3 bases and the J segment 2 bases; nucleotides outside the gene matches: 8. In germline, CDR1 is SGHAT, CDR2 FQNNGV. There are 16 residues in the CDR3. The CDR3 here is CASSLGRGINTDTQYF. In DNA form, the CDR3 reads TGTGCCAGCAGCTTGGGCAGGGGGATCAACACAGATACGCAGTATTTT.

The CDR3 sequence: CASSELAGPWGDTQYF. The CDR3 region has the DNA TGTGCCAGCAGTGAGCTAGCGGGGCCATGGGGAGATACGCAGTATTTT. V is TRBV2 and J is TRBJ2-3; 9 bases are a match to TRBD2. V trimming: 3 bases; J trimming: 5 bases; junction bases outside the gene matches: 9. Germline V CDR1 and CDR2: SNHLY, FYNNEI. The CDR3 totals 16 residues.